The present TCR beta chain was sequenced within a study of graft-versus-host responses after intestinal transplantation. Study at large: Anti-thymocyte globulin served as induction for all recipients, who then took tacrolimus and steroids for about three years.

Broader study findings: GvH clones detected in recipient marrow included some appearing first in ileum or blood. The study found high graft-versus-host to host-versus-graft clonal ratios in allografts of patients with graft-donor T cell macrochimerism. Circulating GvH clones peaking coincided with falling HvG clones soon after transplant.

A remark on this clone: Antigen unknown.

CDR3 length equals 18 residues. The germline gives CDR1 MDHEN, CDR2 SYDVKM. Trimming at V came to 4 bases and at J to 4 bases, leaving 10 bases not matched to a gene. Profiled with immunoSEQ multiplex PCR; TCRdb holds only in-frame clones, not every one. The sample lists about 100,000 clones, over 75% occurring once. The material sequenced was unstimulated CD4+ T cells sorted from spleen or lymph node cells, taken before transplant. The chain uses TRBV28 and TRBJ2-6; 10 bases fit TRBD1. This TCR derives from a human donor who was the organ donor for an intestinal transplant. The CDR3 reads CASSYWDRGRAGANVLTF. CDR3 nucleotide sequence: TGTGCCAGCAGTTATTGGGACAGGGGACGCGCCGGGGCCAACGTCCTGACTTTC. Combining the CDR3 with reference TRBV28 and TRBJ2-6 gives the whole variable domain DVKVTQSSRYLVKRTGEKVFLECVQDMDHENMFWYRQDPGLGLRLIYFSYDVKMKEKGDIPEGYSVSREKKERFSLILESASTNQTSMYLCASSYWDRGRAGANVLTFGAGSRLTVL.